The rows below give T cell receptor beta chains drawn from one sample of a study of cytomegalovirus exposure and HLA in healthy donors. Sequencing used immunoSEQ multiplex PCR; TCRdb keeps in-frame clones, though not all of them. The sample records under 150,000 clones, around 66% being singletons. The sample was PBMCs. The receptors derive from a young man in good health and CMV-seropositive. Each CDR3 is given with its conserved first and last residue. A D gene is named only where the DNA matches it firmly. Only some rows state a clone size, as once, few, many or a class for expanded clones.

cdr3_aa,cdr3_nt,v_call,j_call,clone_size,d_call
CASSEGQSATEAFF,TGTGCCAGCAGTGAGGGGCAGTCGGCCACTGAAGCTTTCTTT,TRBV6-1,TRBJ1-1,once,.
CASSSVGRGGYNEQFF,TGCGCCAGCAGCTCAGTTGGGCGGGGGGGCTACAATGAGCAGTTCTTC,TRBV5-1,TRBJ2-1,.,TRBD2
CASSYRGVTSSYEQYF,TGTGCCAGCAGTTACCGGGGGGTGACGAGCTCCTACGAGCAGTACTTC,TRBV6-7,TRBJ2-7,few,TRBD2
CASSLRRWAYNSPLHF,TGTGCCAGCAGCTTAAGAAGATGGGCTTATAATTCACCCCTCCACTTT,TRBV7-2,TRBJ1-6,few,.
CASSSTIPGQGTEPYEQYF,TGTGCCAGCAGCTCAACTATCCCGGGACAGGGGACCGAACCCTACGAGCAGTACTTC,TRBV13,TRBJ2-7,.,TRBD1
CASSQVDMGLVSYEQYF,TGCGCCAGCAGCCAAGTTGATATGGGACTGGTCTCCTACGAGCAGTACTTC,TRBV4-1,TRBJ2-7,.,.
CASSLAARGYDTQYF,TGTGCCAGCAGCTTAGCAGCGCGGGGGTACGATACGCAGTATTTT,TRBV11-1,TRBJ2-3,few,TRBD2
CASSFGQGAGQPQHF,TGTGCCAGCAGCTTTGGACAGGGGGCAGGTCAGCCCCAGCATTTT,TRBV6-5,TRBJ1-5,.,TRBD1
CASSPPGTGGIGLHF,TGTGCCAGCTCACCACCCGGGACAGGGGGCATCGGGCTCCACTTT,TRBV18,TRBJ1-6,.,TRBD1
CASSLVRGAYNEQFF,TGTGCCAGCAGCTTGGTGCGGGGGGCCTACAATGAGCAGTTCTTC,TRBV5-6,TRBJ2-1,few,TRBD2
CASSLEGAKGTQYF,TGCGCCAGCAGCTTGGAGGGGGCGAAGGGGACCCAGTACTTC,TRBV5-1,TRBJ2-5,.,TRBD1
CASSETTGVRSPLHF,TGTGCCAGCAGTGAAACGACAGGGGTACGTTCACCCCTCCACTTT,TRBV2,TRBJ1-6,.,TRBD1
CASSLDHPRDYGYPF,TGTGCCAGCAGCTTAGATCACCCCAGGGACTATGGCTACCCCTTC,TRBV11-3,TRBJ1-2,few,.
CASSQPRGGRGTEAFF,TGTGCCAGCAGTCAACCCAGAGGGGGTCGGGGCACTGAAGCTTTCTTT,TRBV28,TRBJ1-1,.,.
CASSLALADEAFF,TGTGCCAGCAGCTTAGCGCTAGCGGATGAAGCTTTCTTT,TRBV11-1,TRBJ1-1,.,.
CASSARPGDRRKAFF,TGTGCCAGCAGTGCTCGACCTGGGGACAGGAGGAAAGCTTTCTTT,TRBV6-1,TRBJ1-1,once,TRBD1
CASSGRWTTLKYSNQPQHF,TGTGCCAGCAGTGGACGTTGGACAACTCTCAAATATAGCAATCAGCCCCAGCATTTT,TRBV6-1,TRBJ1-5,once,.
CASSQKPSGGALSPGELFF,TGTGCCAGCAGTCAAAAACCCAGCGGGGGGGCCTTAAGCCCCGGGGAGCTGTTTTTT,TRBV2,TRBJ2-2,.,TRBD2
CASSLGRGSYTGELFF,TGTGCCAGCAGCTTAGGGCGGGGGTCTTACACCGGGGAGCTGTTTTTT,TRBV5-5,TRBJ2-2,.,TRBD2
CASSVGLAGRGRETQYF,TGTGCCAGCAGCGTGGGACTAGCGGGGAGGGGAAGAGAGACCCAGTACTTC,TRBV9,TRBJ2-5,.,TRBD2
CASSAQGTANTEAFF,TGTGCCAGCAGTGCACAGGGGACAGCGAACACTGAAGCTTTCTTT,TRBV6-1,TRBJ1-1,.,TRBD1
CASSHVDRGYEQYF,TGTGCCAGCAGTCACGTTGACAGGGGTTACGAGCAGTACTTC,TRBV6-5,TRBJ2-7,.,TRBD1
CASSPGLAGDNEQFF,TGCGCCAGCAGCCCGGGACTAGCGGGGGACAATGAGCAGTTCTTC,TRBV5-1,TRBJ2-1,.,TRBD2
CASSDSMVRGEQYF,TGTGCCAGCAGCGACTCCATGGTCAGGGGCGAGCAGTACTTC,TRBV7-9,TRBJ2-7,.,.
CASGVTGGVADTQYF,TGCGCCAGCGGTGTTACAGGGGGCGTAGCAGATACGCAGTATTTT,TRBV5-1,TRBJ2-3,few,TRBD1
CASKIAGGGTGELFF,TGCGCCAGCAAGATAGCGGGGGGGGGAACCGGGGAGCTGTTTTTT,TRBV4-1,TRBJ2-2,.,TRBD2
CASSYEGARREQYF,TGTGCCAGCAGTTATGAGGGGGCGAGGAGGGAGCAGTACTTC,TRBV6-6,TRBJ2-5,once,.
CSVELWGRGSPRAQYF,TGCAGCGTTGAACTCTGGGGGCGTGGTAGCCCTCGGGCGCAGTATTTT,TRBV29-1,TRBJ2-3,.,.
CASSLGTGANTEAFF,TGTGCCAGCAGCTTGGGGACAGGGGCTAACACTGAAGCTTTCTTT,TRBV5-6,TRBJ1-1,few,TRBD1
CASSSPGQHLMNTEAFF,TGCGCCAGCAGTTCACCGGGACAACATCTGATGAACACTGAAGCTTTCTTT,TRBV5-1,TRBJ1-1,.,.
CASSMGGGSPNTGELFF,TGTGCCAGTAGTATGGGCGGGGGGTCCCCGAACACCGGGGAGCTGTTTTTT,TRBV19,TRBJ2-2,.,TRBD2
CASSLEAGVGEQFF,TGTGCCAGCAGCTTAGAGGCGGGGGTAGGTGAGCAGTTCTTC,TRBV7-2,TRBJ2-1,.,TRBD2
CAISEGQSTDTQYF,TGTGCCATCAGTGAGGGACAGAGCACAGATACGCAGTATTTT,TRBV10-3,TRBJ2-3,.,.
CASSFRTGNYEQYF,TGTGCCAGTAGTTTCCGGACAGGGAACTACGAGCAGTACTTC,TRBV19,TRBJ2-7,.,TRBD1
CASSSGGTDHYGYTF,TGTGCCAGCAGCTCCGGCGGGACAGACCACTATGGCTACACCTTC,TRBV11-3,TRBJ1-2,.,TRBD1
CAIGRTGSDEQFF,TGTGCCATCGGTAGGACAGGGTCCGATGAGCAGTTCTTC,TRBV10-3,TRBJ2-1,.,TRBD1
CASSPDAGPRQPQHF,TGCGCCAGCAGCCCTGACGCGGGGCCCAGGCAGCCCCAGCATTTT,TRBV5-1,TRBJ1-5,.,.
CASSRGTGVTEAFF,TGTGCCAGCAGCAGAGGGACAGGGGTTACTGAAGCTTTCTTT,TRBV6-5,TRBJ1-1,few,TRBD1
CASSYSAGSQPQHF,TGTGCCAGCAGTTACTCGGCAGGCAGTCAGCCCCAGCATTTT,TRBV6-5,TRBJ1-5,.,.
CASSFRQRNTEAFF,TGTGCCAGCAGCTTCCGACAGAGGAACACTGAAGCTTTCTTT,TRBV11-3,TRBJ1-1,few,.
CASSPAEAANYGYTF,TGTGCCAGCAGTCCAGCGGAGGCAGCCAACTATGGCTACACCTTC,TRBV28,TRBJ1-2,.,.
CASSTGIARANVLTF,TGTGCCAGTAGTACCGGGATAGCTCGGGCCAACGTCCTGACTTTC,TRBV19,TRBJ2-6,.,.
CASSLGTGGINNYGYTF,TGTGCCAGCAGCTTAGGTACAGGGGGGATAAATAACTATGGCTACACCTTC,TRBV11-2,TRBJ1-2,.,TRBD1
CASSLFRGGIDSPLHF,TGTGCCAGCAGTCTCTTCCGGGGGGGTATCGATTCACCCCTCCACTTT,TRBV6-6,TRBJ1-6,.,.
CASSLSFRAFQETQYF,TGTGCCAGCAGTTTATCGTTCAGGGCATTCCAAGAGACCCAGTACTTC,TRBV27,TRBJ2-5,.,.
CASSRGGTSGGMGDEQFF,TGTGCCAGCAGCCGAGGTGGAACTAGCGGGGGAATGGGCGATGAGCAGTTCTTC,TRBV7-9,TRBJ2-1,.,TRBD2
CASSPSVGGLTYNEQFF,TGTGCCAGCAGCCCGAGCGTAGGAGGACTTACCTACAATGAGCAGTTCTTC,TRBV7-6,TRBJ2-1,.,.
CASSQDNWLAGGPSYEQYF,TGCGCCAGCAGCCAAGATAACTGGCTAGCGGGGGGGCCGTCCTACGAGCAGTACTTC,TRBV4-1,TRBJ2-7,.,TRBD2
CASSPVGQGDSYEQYF,TGTGCCAGCTCACCAGTGGGACAGGGGGATTCCTACGAGCAGTACTTC,TRBV18,TRBJ2-7,few,TRBD1
CASRERGRGSPLHF,TGTGCCAGCAGGGAGAGGGGGCGAGGTTCACCCCTCCACTTT,TRBV2,TRBJ1-6,.,TRBD1
CASSLGGGVAETQYF,TGTGCCAGCAGCTTGGGAGGCGGGGTCGCAGAGACCCAGTACTTC,TRBV5-5,TRBJ2-5,.,.
CASSWTWAGGTGELFF,TGTGCCAGCAGCTGGACTTGGGCGGGGGGGACCGGGGAGCTGTTTTTT,TRBV5-6,TRBJ2-2,.,TRBD2
CATLPRIAGGTDTQYF,TGTGCCACGCTCCCCCGAATAGCGGGGGGCACAGATACGCAGTATTTT,TRBV28,TRBJ2-3,few,TRBD2
CASTGTGYEQYF,TGTGCCAGCACCGGGACTGGCTACGAGCAGTACTTC,TRBV7-9,TRBJ2-7,once,.
CASSDKTGSGTDTQYF,TGTGCCAGCAGTGACAAGACAGGGAGTGGGACAGATACGCAGTATTTT,TRBV6-4,TRBJ2-3,.,TRBD1
CASSDRGGVPGELFF,TGTGCCAGCAGCGACCGGGGGGGCGTACCCGGGGAGCTGTTTTTT,TRBV9,TRBJ2-2,.,TRBD2
CASLGTRHTGELFF,TGTGCCAGCCTCGGGACTAGACATACCGGGGAGCTGTTTTTT,TRBV2,TRBJ2-2,.,TRBD2
CASSSGTGGYEQYF,TGTGCCAGCAGTTCCGGGACAGGGGGCTACGAGCAGTACTTC,TRBV6-5,TRBJ2-7,.,TRBD1
CASSLAPSGGHNEQFF,TGTGCCAGCAGCTTGGCTCCTAGCGGGGGGCACAATGAGCAGTTCTTC,TRBV5-4,TRBJ2-1,.,TRBD2
CASSSAGGYGYTF,TGTGCCAGCAGTTCGGCAGGGGGTTATGGCTACACCTTC,TRBV7-9,TRBJ1-2,.,TRBD1